Detailed here is one T cell receptor beta chain. Antigen unknown. The sample comes from a study of identical twins. In TCRdb, the 5' RACE reads were re-called with MiXCR into one record per CDR3 protein. Seen here are roughly 750,000 distinct CDR3 sequences, 21% observed once, and the top ten hold 4% to 5.5%. Study-level points and caveats: Some out-of-frame alpha sequences were shared by twins, and these showed excess low generation probability. The conclusions drew on cross-sectional statistical analysis instead of tracking the same donors.

The CDR3 sequence is 16 residues long. Trimming cost V 2 bases and J 4 bases; bases outside gene matches: 10. These data are also associated with another study on T cells expressing NK-cell markers.

The sample comprised PBMCs. The rearrangement uses TRBV12-3 or TRBV12-4 and TRBJ2-7; 8 bases agree with TRBD2. The origin of this receptor is a young woman in good health. CDR3 sequence: CASSLRGGIGSYEQYF. In DNA form, the CDR3 reads TGTGCCAGCAGTTTACGGGGGGGGATTGGGTCGTACGAGCAGTACTTC.